The present T cell receptor (beta chain) was sequenced within a study of T cells in Graves' hyperthyroidism and ophthalmopathy. General study results and limits: Within blood appeared most thyroid clonotypes that had expanded above 0.001.

RNA transcripts served as the template for amplifying TCR beta CDR3 regions. In the first-round RT-PCR of the TCR CDR3, the HTBI primer set was used. Using its own MiXCR run on the multiplex PCR reads, TCRdb lists one record per CDR3 protein. The data contain approximately 600,000 distinct CDR3 sequences, 14% to 15% of them seen just once; the ten biggest clones take up over 3.5%. CDR1 is DFQATT and CDR2 is SNEGSKA in the germline V gene (reference sequence). The CDR3 totals 14 residues. The V end lost 8 bases, the J end lost 3 bases, and 19 bases lay between the germline ends. This clonotype appeared many times. The antigen is unknown.

This clonotype was sampled from a woman in her 40s with Graves' ophthalmopathy. The chain carries TRBV20-1 and TRBJ1-1; D possibly corresponds to TRBD1 (5 bases). Sequenced sample: blood. In DNA, the CDR3 is TGCAGTACTGGAGGGACGTCGGGGCACACTGAAGCTTTCTTT. Translation gives CSTGGTSGHTEAFF.